One and the same sample provided the 22 T cell receptor beta chains below, sequenced in a study of T cells in Graves' hyperthyroidism and ophthalmopathy. The source material, RNA transcripts, was used to amplify TCR beta CDR3 regions. A first-round RT-PCR of the TCR CDR3 used the HTBI primer set. TCRdb called the multiplex PCR reads again in MiXCR, with one record for every CDR3 protein. The sample lists 600,000 or so distinct CDR3 sequences, roughly 15% occurring once. The sequenced sample consisted of blood. Receptors were obtained from a woman aged 45-59 years with Graves' ophthalmopathy.

The chain employs TRBV29-1 and TRBJ2-1, with TRBD2 matching over 13 bases. The CDR3 covers 15 residues. Losses at the gene ends were 6 bases for V and 7 bases for J; bases not matched to a gene: 9. The germline V gene has CDR1 SQVTM and CDR2 ANQGSEA. CDR3: CSVPGLAGDRNEQFF. In nucleotides, the CDR3 is TGCAGCGTGCCCGGACTAGCGGGAGATAGGAATGAGCAGTTCTTC.

This clonotype was picked up many times. V and J are TRBV6-1 and TRBJ2-7; weak D call: TRBD1 (5 bases). Trimming stripped 1 base from V and 2 bases from J, with 9 bases between. CDR1 and CDR2 (germline): MNHNS, SASEGT. There are 14 residues in the CDR3. CDR3 bases: TGTGCCAGCAGTGAAGGGACATTTCCCTACGAGCAGTACTTC. Translating gives CASSEGTFPYEQYF.

This clonotype was counted ten times or more. The gene calls are TRBV28 and TRBJ1-1, with 7 nucleotides matching TRBD1. CDR1 MDHEN and CDR2 SYDVKM come from the germline V gene. This CDR3 is built from 17 residues. With 5 bases clipped from V and 0 bases from J, the junction kept 12 bases outside the gene matches. The CDR3 region has the DNA TGTGCCAGCAGTCTGATAGCCGGGACAGCTATGAACACTGAAGCTTTCTTT. Its protein is CASSLIAGTAMNTEAFF.

This clonotype was counted ten times or more. This chain joins TRBV27 and TRBJ2-7; 11 bases agree with TRBD1. The CDR3 is 17 amino acids. Trimming removed 4 bases from V and 1 base from J; junction bases left unmatched: 9. CDR1 and CDR2 (germline): MNHEY, SMNVEV (reference sequence). CDR3 bases: TGTGCCAGCAGTTCGAGGACAGGGGGCGCGAGATCCTACGAGCAGTACTTC. Protein: CASSSRTGGARSYEQYF.

A note on this clonotype: This could be a read error, since a much larger clone is one nucleotide away. CDR3 amino acids: CASSNDPSGTAICEQYF. CDR3 DNA: TGTGCCAGTAGTAACGATCCTTCCGGGACAGCGATCTGCGAGCAGTACTTC. The chain joins TRBV19 to TRBJ2-7; TRBD1 matches 7 bases. CDR1 is LNHDA and CDR2 is SQIVND in the germline V gene (reference sequence). V trimming: 4 bases; J trimming: 6 bases; junction bases outside the gene matches: 18. The CDR3 extends over 17 amino acids.

This clonotype occurred a few times. This sequence joins TRBV29-1 and TRBJ2-7; D call uncertain. The CDR3 length is 13 residues. V gave up 4 bases and J gave up 3 bases, with 13 bases separating them. CDR1 and CDR2 (germline): SQVTM, ANQGSEA. This CDR3 reads CSVVLPTLYEQYF. CDR3 in DNA: TGCAGCGTTGTACTACCGACCCTCTACGAGCAGTACTTC.

This clonotype came up many times. The chain joins TRBV2 to TRBJ1-4; tentatively, D is TRBD1 (6 bases). The germline V gene encodes CDR1 SNHLY and CDR2 FYNNEI. The CDR3 spans 15 residues. V shed 2 bases and J shed 3 bases, with 10 bases lying between them. For the CDR3, the DNA is TGTGCCAGCAGTGAATCCTCAGGGGCTAATGAAAAACTGTTTTTT. Translating gives CASSESSGANEKLFF.

This clonotype showed up many times. The V and J genes are TRBV2 and TRBJ2-7; D possibly corresponds to TRBD1 (6 bases). This CDR3 comprises 13 residues. Trimming took 5 bases from V and 4 from J, leaving 12 bases between them. Germline V gene sequence: CDR1 SNHLY, CDR2 FYNNEI. The CDR3 spells CASSKSDSYEQYF. The CDR3 DNA sequence: TGTGCCAGCAGTAAATCGGACAGTTACGAGCAGTACTTC.

The chain combines TRBV25-1 with TRBJ2-1; 9 bases agree with TRBD2. The junction had 8 bases not matched to a gene; V was cut back by 4 bases and J by 4 bases. Germline V gene lookup returns CDR1 MGHDK and CDR2 SYGVNS. This CDR3 is 16 amino acids long. The CDR3 spells CASSGPLAGQYNEQFF. CDR3 in DNA: TGTGCCAGCAGTGGACCTCTAGCGGGACAGTACAATGAGCAGTTCTTC.

V gene TRBV5-1 combines with J gene TRBJ2-2; 8 nucleotides line up with TRBD2. This CDR3 spans 18 amino acids. The V gene's germline CDR1 is SGHRS and CDR2 YFSETQ. Germline trimming cut 4 bases from V and 3 bases from J; bases unmatched to any gene: 14. The CDR3 spells CASSQTSGTSWDTGELFF. Written as DNA, the CDR3 is TGCGCCAGCAGCCAAACTTCCGGGACTAGTTGGGACACCGGGGAGCTGTTTTTT.

This clonotype has a count of ten or more. This chain joins TRBV11-3 and TRBJ2-2, with D tentatively TRBD2 (6 bases). CDR3 length equals 17 residues. Germline V CDR1 and CDR2: SGHNT, YENEEA. The ends were cut back, 0 bases at V and 1 base at J, with 12 bases in the middle. As DNA, the CDR3 is TGTGCCAGCAGCTTAGATGCCACTAGCAGGAACACCGGGGAGCTGTTTTTT. Protein sequence: CASSLDATSRNTGELFF.

Only a few counts were recorded for this clonotype. This chain joins TRBV29-1 and TRBJ2-1; 7 bases are a match to TRBD2. The ends lost 1 base at V and 0 bases at J; junction bases unmatched: 6. This CDR3 spans 16 amino acids. Germline assignment: CDR1 SQVTM and CDR2 ANQGSEA. The DNA of the CDR3 is TGCAGCGTTGAAGTCACTAGCGTCAGCTCCTACAATGAGCAGTTCTTC. As protein: CSVEVTSVSSYNEQFF.

The chain couples TRBV2 to TRBJ2-1; the match to TRBD2 covers 7 bases. This CDR3 is 15 amino acids long. Germline V gives CDR1 SNHLY, CDR2 FYNNEI. V gave up 5 bases and J gave up 9 bases; unmatched junction bases: 13. CDR3 region: CASSPSRELKGEQFF. The CDR3 coding sequence is TGTGCCAGCAGTCCCTCGCGGGAGCTTAAGGGTGAGCAGTTCTTC.

At least ten counts were recorded for this clonotype. The chain is built from TRBV28 and TRBJ2-5, with D maybe TRBD1 (5 bases). The CDR3 extends over 14 amino acids. Germline V CDR1 and CDR2: MDHEN, SYDVKM. V was cut by 5 bases and J by 4 bases, with 14 bases left in between. DNA for the CDR3: TGTGCCAGCAGTCGAACAACAGGACGAGAGACCCAGTACTTC. Translating gives CASSRTTGRETQYF.

V gene TRBV28 combines with J gene TRBJ1-1, with a possible D match to TRBD1 (6 bases). With 8 bases removed from V and 10 bases from J, the gap between germline ends came to 14 bases. The germline V gene encodes CDR1 MDHEN and CDR2 SYDVKM. This CDR3 has 11 amino acids. CDR3 in amino acids: CASQGRGRAFF. CDR3 DNA sequence: TGTGCCAGCCAGGGGAGAGGGAGAGCTTTCTTT. Full variable domain (missing parts from reference TRBV28 and TRBJ1-1): DVKVTQSSRYLVKRTGEKVFLECVQDMDHENMFWYRQDPGLGLRLIYFSYDVKMKEKGDIPEGYSVSREKKERFSLILESASTNQTSMYLCASQGRGRAFFGQGTRLTVV.

There are many counts of this clonotype. The chain has TRBV6-5 and TRBJ1-4; D gene unclear. Looked up from germline, CDR1 is MNHEY and CDR2 is SVGAGI. Trimming stripped 0 bases from V and 0 bases from J, with 11 bases between. This CDR3 comprises 17 residues. The CDR3 loop reads CASSYSVQLATNEKLFF. The CDR3 DNA reads TGTGCCAGCAGTTACTCGGTCCAACTTGCAACTAATGAAAAACTGTTTTTT.

At least ten counts were recorded for this clonotype. The genes are TRBV18 and TRBJ2-7, with TRBD2 as a possible D gene (6 bases). The V gene lost 2 bases and the J gene lost 2 bases, with 10 bases spanning the gap. Germline loops: CDR1 KGHSH, CDR2 LQKENI. CDR3 length: 14 residues. In DNA, the CDR3 is TGTGCCAGCTCACCAAGGCTAGCGACCTACGAGCAGTACTTC. It specifies CASSPRLATYEQYF.

This chain joins TRBV7-3 and TRBJ2-1; D not resolved. The CDR3 runs to 12 residues. V lost 2 bases and J 7 bases, leaving 6 bases between the germline ends. Germline V CDR1 and CDR2: SGHTA, FQGTGA. The CDR3 sequence is CASSLFGNEQFF. The CDR3 bases are TGTGCCAGCAGCTTATTCGGGAATGAGCAGTTCTTC.

This clonotype appeared many times. J is TRBJ2-1 and V is TRBV7-8; 7 positions match TRBD2. Germline V CDR1 and CDR2: SGHVS, FQNEAQ. Losses at the gene ends were 6 bases for V and 3 bases for J; bases not matched to a gene: 8. This CDR3 has 15 residues. The CDR3: CASSPGAGVYNEQFF. CDR3 DNA: TGTGCCAGCAGTCCGGGTGCGGGAGTCTACAATGAGCAGTTCTTC.

Many counts were recorded for this clonotype. The chain links TRBV11-2 to TRBJ2-1; D possibly corresponds to TRBD2 (5 bases). From germline, CDR1 is SGHAT and CDR2 FQNNGV. This CDR3 spans 17 amino acids. Trimming took 1 base from V and 0 from J, leaving 13 bases between them. The CDR3 sequence is CASSLGLRESSYNEQFF. The CDR3 DNA follows: TGTGCCAGCAGCTTAGGGTTACGGGAAAGCTCCTACAATGAGCAGTTCTTC.

The V gene is TRBV2, the J gene TRBJ2-7; 10 bases agree with TRBD2. Germline loops: CDR1 SNHLY, CDR2 FYNNEI. This CDR3 has 16 amino acids. The trim removed 1 base at V and 7 bases at J, leaving 10 bases unmatched. CDR3 loop: CASSEGLAGPRSEQYF. CDR3 bases: TGTGCCAGCAGTGAAGGACTAGCGGGTCCCCGGAGTGAGCAGTACTTC. The full variable domain, with the rest looked up from reference TRBV2 and TRBJ2-7, is EPEVTQTPSHQVTQMGQEVILRCVPISNHLYFYWYRQILGQKVEFLVSFYNNEISEKSEIFDDQFSVERPDGSNFTLKIRSTKLEDSAMYFCASSEGLAGPRSEQYFGPGTRLTVT.

This clonotype has a count of ten or more. CDR3 sequence (DNA): TGTGCCAGCAGCCTTCTAGCGGGAGCAACCTACGAGCAGTACTTC. This codes for CASSLLAGATYEQYF. The V gene is TRBV7-2, the J gene TRBJ2-7; TRBD2 matches 10 bases. There are 15 residues in the CDR3. Looked up from germline, CDR1 is SGHTA and CDR2 is FQGNSA. J lost 2 bases, V lost 5 bases, and 6 bases had no gene match.